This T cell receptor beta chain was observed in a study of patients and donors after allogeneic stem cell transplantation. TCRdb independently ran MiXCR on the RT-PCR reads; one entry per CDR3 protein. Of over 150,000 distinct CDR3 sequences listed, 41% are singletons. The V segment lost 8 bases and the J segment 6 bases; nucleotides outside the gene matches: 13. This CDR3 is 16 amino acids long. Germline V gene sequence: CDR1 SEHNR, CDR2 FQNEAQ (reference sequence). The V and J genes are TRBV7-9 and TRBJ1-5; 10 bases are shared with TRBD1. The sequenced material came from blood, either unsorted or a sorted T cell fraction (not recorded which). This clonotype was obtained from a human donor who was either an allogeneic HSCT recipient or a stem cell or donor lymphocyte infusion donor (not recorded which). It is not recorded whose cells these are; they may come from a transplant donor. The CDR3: CASSTLDRGQRQPQHF. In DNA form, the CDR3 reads TGTGCCAGCTCCACCCTCGACAGGGGGCAACGTCAGCCCCAGCATTTT.